The source of this T cell receptor (beta chain) is a study of T-cell memory formation after mild COVID-19. Findings and limits, study-wide: Among clones peaking at day 37 in the second wave, SARS-CoV-2 specificity remained unconfirmed. Contracting clones from day 15 to 85 had balanced CD4/CD8; later expanders favoured CD4+.

CDR3 length: 16 amino acids. CDR1 SGHTA and CDR2 FQGNSA come from the germline V gene. The V end lost 1 base, the J end lost 8 bases, and 20 bases lay between the germline ends. In regard to this clonotype: Its antigen remains unidentified.

Each CDR3 protein gets one entry after TCRdb re-called the 5' RACE reads with MiXCR. The sample yields more than 250,000 distinct CDR3 sequences, 15% to 20% seen once. The J gene is TRBJ1-2, the V gene TRBV7-2; D perhaps matches TRBD1 (6 bases). The sample was PBMCs or a T cell subset sorted from them (not recorded which). The sequence came from a man between 18 and 29 years old who had mild COVID-19 (a few samples of this study predate the infection). Cell type and time point are not known. CDR3 in DNA: TGTGCCAGCAGCTTAGATAGGGCTGGCAGGGGCAAAGGCTACACCTTC. It translates to CASSLDRAGRGKGYTF.